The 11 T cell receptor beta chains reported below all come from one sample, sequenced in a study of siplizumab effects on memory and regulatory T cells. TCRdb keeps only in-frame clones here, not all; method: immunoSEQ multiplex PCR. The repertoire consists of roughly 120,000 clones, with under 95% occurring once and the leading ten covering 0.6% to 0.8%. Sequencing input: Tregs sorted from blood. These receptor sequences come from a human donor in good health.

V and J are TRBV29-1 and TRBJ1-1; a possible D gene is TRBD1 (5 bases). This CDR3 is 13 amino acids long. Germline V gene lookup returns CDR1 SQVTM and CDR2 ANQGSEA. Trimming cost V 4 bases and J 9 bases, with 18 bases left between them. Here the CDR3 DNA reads TGCAGCGTTGGTAGAGGGGCGCTAGTGCAAGCTTTCTTT. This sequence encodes CSVGRGALVQAFF.

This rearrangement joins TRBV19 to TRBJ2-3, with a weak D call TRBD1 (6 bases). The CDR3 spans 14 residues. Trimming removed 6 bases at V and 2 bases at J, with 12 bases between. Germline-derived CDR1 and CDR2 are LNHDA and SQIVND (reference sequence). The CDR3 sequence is CASRTGWNTDTQYF. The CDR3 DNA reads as TGTGCCAGTAGAACAGGGTGGAACACAGATACGCAGTATTTT.

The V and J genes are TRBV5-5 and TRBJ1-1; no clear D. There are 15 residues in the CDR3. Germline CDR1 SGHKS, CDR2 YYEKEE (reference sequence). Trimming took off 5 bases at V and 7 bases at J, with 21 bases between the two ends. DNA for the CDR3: TGTGCCAGCAGAGCAAGAGGCCAGGTTATCCATGAAGCTTTCTTT. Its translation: CASRARGQVIHEAFF.

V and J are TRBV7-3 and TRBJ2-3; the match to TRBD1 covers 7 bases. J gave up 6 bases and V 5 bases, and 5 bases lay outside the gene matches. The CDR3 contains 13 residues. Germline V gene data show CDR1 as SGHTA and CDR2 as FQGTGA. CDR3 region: CASSPQGVDTQYF. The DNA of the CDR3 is TGTGCCAGCAGCCCGCAGGGGGTGGATACGCAGTATTTT.

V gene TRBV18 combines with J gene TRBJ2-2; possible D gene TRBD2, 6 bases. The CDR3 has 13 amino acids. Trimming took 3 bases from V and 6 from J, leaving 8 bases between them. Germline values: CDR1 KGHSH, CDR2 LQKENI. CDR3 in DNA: TGTGCCAGCTCACCTACTAGCCCCGGGGAGCTGTTTTTT. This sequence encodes CASSPTSPGELFF.

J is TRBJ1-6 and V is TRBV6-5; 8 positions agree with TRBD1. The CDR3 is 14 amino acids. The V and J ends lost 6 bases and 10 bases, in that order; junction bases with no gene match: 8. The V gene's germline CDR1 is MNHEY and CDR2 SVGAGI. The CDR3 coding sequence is TGTGCCAGCAGAGGACAGGGACGGACGTCACCCCTCCACTTT. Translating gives CASRGQGRTSPLHF.

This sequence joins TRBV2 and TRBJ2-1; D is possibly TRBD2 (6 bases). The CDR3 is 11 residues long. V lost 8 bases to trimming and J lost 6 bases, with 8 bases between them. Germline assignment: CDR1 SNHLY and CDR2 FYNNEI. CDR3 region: CASRDFNEQFF. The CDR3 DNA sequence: TGTGCCAGCCGGGACTTCAATGAGCAGTTCTTC. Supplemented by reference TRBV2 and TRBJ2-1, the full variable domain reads EPEVTQTPSHQVTQMGQEVILRCVPISNHLYFYWYRQILGQKVEFLVSFYNNEISEKSEIFDDQFSVERPDGSNFTLKIRSTKLEDSAMYFCASRDFNEQFFGPGTRLTVL.

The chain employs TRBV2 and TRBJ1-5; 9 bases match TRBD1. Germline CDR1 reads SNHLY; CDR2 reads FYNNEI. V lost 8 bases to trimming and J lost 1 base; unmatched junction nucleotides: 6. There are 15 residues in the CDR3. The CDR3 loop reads CASGGQGMSNQPQHF. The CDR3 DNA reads TGTGCCAGCGGAGGACAGGGGATGAGCAATCAGCCCCAGCATTTT.

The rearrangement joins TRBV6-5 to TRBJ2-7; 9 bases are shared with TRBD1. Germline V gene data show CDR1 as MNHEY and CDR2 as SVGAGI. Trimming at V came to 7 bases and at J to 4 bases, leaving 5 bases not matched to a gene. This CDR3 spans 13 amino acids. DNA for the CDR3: TGTGCCAGCACTGGACAGGGGTTGTACGAGCAGTACTTC. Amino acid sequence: CASTGQGLYEQYF.

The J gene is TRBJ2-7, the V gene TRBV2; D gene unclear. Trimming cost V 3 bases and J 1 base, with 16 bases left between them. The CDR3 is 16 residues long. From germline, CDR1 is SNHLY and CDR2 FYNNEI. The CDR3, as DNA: TGTGCCAGCAGTGACGCAGGTGGCCTACTGTCCTACGAGCAGTACTTC. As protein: CASSDAGGLLSYEQYF.

CDR3 sequence: CASTLQDLPNSPLHF. In DNA, the CDR3 is TGTGCCAGCACCCTACAGGACCTCCCTAATTCACCCCTCCACTTT. The chain is built from TRBV6-1 and TRBJ1-6; D might be TRBD1 (5 bases). This CDR3 is 15 amino acids long. Trimming pared 7 bases from V and 6 bases from J, leaving 16 bases between. Germline values: CDR1 MNHNS, CDR2 SASEGT.